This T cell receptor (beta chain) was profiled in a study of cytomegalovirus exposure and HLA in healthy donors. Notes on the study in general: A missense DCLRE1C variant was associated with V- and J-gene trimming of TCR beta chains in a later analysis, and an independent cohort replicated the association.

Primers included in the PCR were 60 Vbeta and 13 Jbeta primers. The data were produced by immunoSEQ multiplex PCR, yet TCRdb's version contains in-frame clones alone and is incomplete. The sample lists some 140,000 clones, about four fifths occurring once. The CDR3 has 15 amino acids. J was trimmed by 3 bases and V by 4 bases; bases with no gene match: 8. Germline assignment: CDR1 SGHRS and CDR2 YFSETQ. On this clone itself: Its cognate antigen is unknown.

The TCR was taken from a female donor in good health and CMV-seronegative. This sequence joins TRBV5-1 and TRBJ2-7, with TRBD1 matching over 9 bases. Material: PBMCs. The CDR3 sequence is CASSPPTGGRYEQYF. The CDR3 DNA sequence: TGCGCCAGCAGCCCGCCGACAGGGGGTCGCTACGAGCAGTACTTC.